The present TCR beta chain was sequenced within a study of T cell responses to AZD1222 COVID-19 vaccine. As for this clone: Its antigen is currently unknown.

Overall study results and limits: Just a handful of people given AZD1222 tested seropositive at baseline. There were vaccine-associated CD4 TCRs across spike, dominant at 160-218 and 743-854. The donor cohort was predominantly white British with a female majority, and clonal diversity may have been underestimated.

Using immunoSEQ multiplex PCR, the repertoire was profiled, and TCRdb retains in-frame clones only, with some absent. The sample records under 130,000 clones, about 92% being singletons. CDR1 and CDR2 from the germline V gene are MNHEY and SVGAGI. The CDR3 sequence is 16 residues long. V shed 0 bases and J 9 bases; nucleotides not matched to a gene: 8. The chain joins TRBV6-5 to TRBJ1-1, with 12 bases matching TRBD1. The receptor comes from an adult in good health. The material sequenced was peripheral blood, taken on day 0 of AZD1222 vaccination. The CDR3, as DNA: TGTGCCAGCAGTTACTCGACCGGGACAGGGGGCTCCAAAGCTTTCTTT. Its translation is CASSYSTGTGGSKAFF.